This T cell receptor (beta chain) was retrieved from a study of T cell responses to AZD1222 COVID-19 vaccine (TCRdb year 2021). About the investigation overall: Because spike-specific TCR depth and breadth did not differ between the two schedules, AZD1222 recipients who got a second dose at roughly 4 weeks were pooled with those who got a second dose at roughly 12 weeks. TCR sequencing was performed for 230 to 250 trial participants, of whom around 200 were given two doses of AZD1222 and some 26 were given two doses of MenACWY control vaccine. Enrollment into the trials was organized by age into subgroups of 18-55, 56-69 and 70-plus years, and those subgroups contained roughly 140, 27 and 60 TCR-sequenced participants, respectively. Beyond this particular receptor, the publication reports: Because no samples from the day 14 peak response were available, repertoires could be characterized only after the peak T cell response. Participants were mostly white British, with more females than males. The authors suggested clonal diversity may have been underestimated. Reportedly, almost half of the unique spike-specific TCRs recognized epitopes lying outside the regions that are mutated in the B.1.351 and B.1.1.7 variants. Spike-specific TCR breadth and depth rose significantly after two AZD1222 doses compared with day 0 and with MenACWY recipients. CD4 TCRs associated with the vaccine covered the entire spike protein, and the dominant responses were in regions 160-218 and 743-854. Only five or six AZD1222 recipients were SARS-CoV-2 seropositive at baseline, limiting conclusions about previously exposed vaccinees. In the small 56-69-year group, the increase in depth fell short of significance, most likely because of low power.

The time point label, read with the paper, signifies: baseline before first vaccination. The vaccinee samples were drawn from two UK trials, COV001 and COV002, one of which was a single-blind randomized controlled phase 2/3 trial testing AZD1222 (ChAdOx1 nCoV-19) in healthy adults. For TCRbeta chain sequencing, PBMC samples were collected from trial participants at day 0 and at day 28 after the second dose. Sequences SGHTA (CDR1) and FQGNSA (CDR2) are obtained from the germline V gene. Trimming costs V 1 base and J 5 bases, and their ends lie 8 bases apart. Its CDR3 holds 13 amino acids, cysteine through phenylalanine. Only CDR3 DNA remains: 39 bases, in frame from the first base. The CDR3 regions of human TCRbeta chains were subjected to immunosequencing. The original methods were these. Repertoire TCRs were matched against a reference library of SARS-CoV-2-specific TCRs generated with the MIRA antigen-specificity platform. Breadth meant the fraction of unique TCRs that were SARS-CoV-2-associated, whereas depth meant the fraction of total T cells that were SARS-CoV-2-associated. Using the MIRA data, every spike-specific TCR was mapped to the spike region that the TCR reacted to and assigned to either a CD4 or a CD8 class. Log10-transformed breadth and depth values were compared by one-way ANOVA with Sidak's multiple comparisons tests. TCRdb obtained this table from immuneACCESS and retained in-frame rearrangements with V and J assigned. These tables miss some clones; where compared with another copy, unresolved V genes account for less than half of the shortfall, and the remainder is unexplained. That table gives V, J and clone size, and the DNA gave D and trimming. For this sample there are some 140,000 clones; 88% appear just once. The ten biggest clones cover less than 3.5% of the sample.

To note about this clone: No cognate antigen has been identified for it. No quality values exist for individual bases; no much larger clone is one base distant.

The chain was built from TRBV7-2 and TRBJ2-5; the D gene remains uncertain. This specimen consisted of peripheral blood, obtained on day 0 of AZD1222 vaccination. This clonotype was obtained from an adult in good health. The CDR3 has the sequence CASSLVLLETQYF. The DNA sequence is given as TGTGCCAGCAGCTTAGTCCTTCTGGAGACCCAGTACTTC.